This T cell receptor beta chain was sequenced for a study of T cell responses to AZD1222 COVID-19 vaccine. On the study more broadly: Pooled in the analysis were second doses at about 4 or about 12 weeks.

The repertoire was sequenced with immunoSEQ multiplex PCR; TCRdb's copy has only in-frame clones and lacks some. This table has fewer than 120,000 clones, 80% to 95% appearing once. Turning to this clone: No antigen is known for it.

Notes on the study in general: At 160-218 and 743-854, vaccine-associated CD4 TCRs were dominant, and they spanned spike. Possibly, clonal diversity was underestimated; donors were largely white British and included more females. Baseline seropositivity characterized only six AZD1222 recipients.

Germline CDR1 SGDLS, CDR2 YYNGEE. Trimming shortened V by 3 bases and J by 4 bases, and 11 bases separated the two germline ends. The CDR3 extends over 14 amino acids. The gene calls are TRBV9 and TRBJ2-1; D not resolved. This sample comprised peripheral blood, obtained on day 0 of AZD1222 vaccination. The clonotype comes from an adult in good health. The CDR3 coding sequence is TGTGCCAGCAGCGACGAGTCACCGTACAATGAGCAGTTCTTC. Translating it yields CASSDESPYNEQFF.